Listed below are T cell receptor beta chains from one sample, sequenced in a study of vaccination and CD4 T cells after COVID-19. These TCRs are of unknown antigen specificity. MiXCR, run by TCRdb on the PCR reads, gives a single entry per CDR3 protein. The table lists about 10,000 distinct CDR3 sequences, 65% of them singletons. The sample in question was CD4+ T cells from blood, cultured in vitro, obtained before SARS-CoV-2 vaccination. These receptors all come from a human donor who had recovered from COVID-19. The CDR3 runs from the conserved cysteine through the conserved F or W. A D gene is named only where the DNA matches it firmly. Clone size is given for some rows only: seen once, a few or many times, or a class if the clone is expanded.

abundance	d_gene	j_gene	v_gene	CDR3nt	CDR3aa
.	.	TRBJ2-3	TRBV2	TGTGCCAGCAAAGAGGGGGGCACAGATACGCAGTATTTT	CASKEGGTDTQYF
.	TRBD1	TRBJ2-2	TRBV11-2	TGTGCCAGCAGCTTAGTTAAGATACAGGGGACCGGGGAGCTGTTTTTT	CASSLVKIQGTGELFF
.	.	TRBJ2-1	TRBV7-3	TGTGCCAGCAGCTTAACTGGGGCTGATGAGCAGTTCTTC	CASSLTGADEQFF
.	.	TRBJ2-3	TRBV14	TGTGCCAGCAGCCTTCAGGTAGCTAGCACAGATACGCAGTATTTT	CASSLQVASTDTQYF
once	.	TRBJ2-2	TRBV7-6	TGTGCCAGCAGCACAGGGTCCACCGGGGAGCTGTTTTTT	CASSTGSTGELFF
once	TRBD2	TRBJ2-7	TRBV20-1	TGCAGTGCTAGTAGACTAGCGGGAGACCAGTACTTC	CSASRLAGDQYF
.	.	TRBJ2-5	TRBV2	TGTGCCAGCAGAAACACAGCCCAGTACTTC	CASRNTAQYF
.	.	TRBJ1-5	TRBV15	TGTGCCACCAGCAGGACCCAGGGCGGATACAATCAGCCCCAGCATTTT	CATSRTQGGYNQPQHF
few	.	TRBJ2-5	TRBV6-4	TGTGCCAGCAGTGAACAGTACGGGGAACAAGAGACCCAGTACTTC	CASSEQYGEQETQYF
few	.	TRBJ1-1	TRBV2	TGTGCCAGCAGTGAATTGATAGGGTCGACTGAAGCTTTCTTT	CASSELIGSTEAFF
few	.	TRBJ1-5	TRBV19	TGTGCCAGTAGTATTTTCGATCGGTGGGGCAATCAGCCCCAGCATTTT	CASSIFDRWGNQPQHF
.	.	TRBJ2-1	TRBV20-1	TGCAGTGCCCTGGGTGGGGTGACCTACAATGAGCAGTTCTTC	CSALGGVTYNEQFF
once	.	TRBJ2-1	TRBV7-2	TGTGCCAGCAGCTCCATAAACAGACATGCTGAGCAGTTCTTC	CASSSINRHAEQFF
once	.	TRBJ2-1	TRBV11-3	TGTGCCAGCAGCCAAGCCCATCCTAGTAATGAGCAGTTCTTC	CASSQAHPSNEQFF
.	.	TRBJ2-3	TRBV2	TGTGCCAGCAGTCTGGGGGTCACAGATACGCAGTATTTT	CASSLGVTDTQYF
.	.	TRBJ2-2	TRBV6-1	TGTGCCAGCCAGGTGCCAGGGCATGACACCGGGGAGCTGTTTTTT	CASQVPGHDTGELFF
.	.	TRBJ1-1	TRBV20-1	TGCAGTGCTCTATCGGCGGAATTTATGAACACTGAAGCTTTCTTT	CSALSAEFMNTEAFF
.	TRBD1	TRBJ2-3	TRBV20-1	TGCAGTGCTCCGGACAGGGGAGGTTCTAGCACAGATACGCAGTATTTT	CSAPDRGGSSTDTQYF
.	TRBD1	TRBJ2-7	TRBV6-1	TGTGCCATCAGCGCCCGGGACAGCGAGCAGTACTTC	CAISARDSEQYF
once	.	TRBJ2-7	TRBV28	TGTGCCAGCAGTTACCCGATGCGGCGACTACTTTCTACCTACGAGCAGTACTTC	CASSYPMRRLLSTYEQYF
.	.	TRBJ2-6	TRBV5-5	TGTGCCAGCAGCGCCACGATGAGCTCTGGGGCCAACGTCCTGACTTTC	CASSATMSSGANVLTF
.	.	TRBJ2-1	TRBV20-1	TGCAGTGCTAGCGGGAGTTGGGATGAGCAGTTCTTC	CSASGSWDEQFF
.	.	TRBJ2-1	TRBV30	TGTGCCTGGAGTGGGGATGCTGCCTCCTACAATGAGCAGTTCTTC	CAWSGDAASYNEQFF
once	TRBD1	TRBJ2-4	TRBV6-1	TGTGCCAGCAGGAATGAAGGGGGCAAGGTCAAAAACATTCAGTACTTC	CASRNEGGKVKNIQYF
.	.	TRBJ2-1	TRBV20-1	TGCAGTGCTAGAGATCCAGCGGTCTCCTACAATGAGCAGTTCTTC	CSARDPAVSYNEQFF